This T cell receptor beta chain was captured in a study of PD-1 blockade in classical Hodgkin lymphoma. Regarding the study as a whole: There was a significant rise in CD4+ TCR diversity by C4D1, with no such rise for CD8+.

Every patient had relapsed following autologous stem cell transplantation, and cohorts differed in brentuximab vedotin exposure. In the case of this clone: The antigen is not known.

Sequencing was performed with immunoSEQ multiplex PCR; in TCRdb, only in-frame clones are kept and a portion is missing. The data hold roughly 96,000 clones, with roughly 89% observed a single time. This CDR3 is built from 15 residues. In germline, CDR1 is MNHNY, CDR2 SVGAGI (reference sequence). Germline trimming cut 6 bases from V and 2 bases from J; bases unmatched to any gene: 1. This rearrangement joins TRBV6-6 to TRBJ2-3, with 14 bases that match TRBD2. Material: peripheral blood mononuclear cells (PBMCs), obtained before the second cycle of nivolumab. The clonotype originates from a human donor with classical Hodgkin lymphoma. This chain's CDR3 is CASRGLAGATDTQYF. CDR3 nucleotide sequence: TGTGCCAGCAGGGGACTAGCGGGGGCCACAGATACGCAGTATTTT.